Listed below are T cell receptor beta chains from one sample, sequenced in a study of T cells in Graves' hyperthyroidism and ophthalmopathy. TCRdb ran MiXCR on the multiplex PCR reads and lists one entry per CDR3 protein. The data contain hundreds of thousands of distinct CDR3 sequences, roughly 40% of them seen just once; the ten biggest clones take up more than 7%. The sample consisted of blood. The receptors here all came from a man aged 18 to 29 with Graves' hyperthyroidism. CDR3s include the opening cysteine and the closing phenylalanine or tryptophan. A D gene is named only where the DNA matches it firmly. A clone size is listed for some rows: how often the clone was seen (once, few, many), or a class if it is expanded.

. . TRBJ2-5 TRBV12-3/TRBV12-4 CASGAVGGETQYF TGTGCCAGCGGCGCAGTAGGTGGAGAGACCCAGTACTTC
many . TRBJ2-7 TRBV7-9 CASSLAAAYEQYF TGTGCCAGCAGCTTAGCGGCCGCCTACGAGCAGTACTTC
many . TRBJ2-5 TRBV7-6 CASSLVGAGSETQYF TGTGCCAGCAGCTTAGTGGGGGCGGGCTCAGAGACCCAGTACTTC
few TRBD1 TRBJ1-1 TRBV3-1 CASSQRDRAFF TGTGCCAGCAGCCAACGGGACAGAGCTTTCTTT
. TRBD1 TRBJ1-2 TRBV29-1 CSVSWTGVYGYTF TGCAGCGTTAGCTGGACAGGGGTATATGGCTACACCTTC
. . TRBJ2-5 TRBV7-8 CASSLEAGGSRDQETQYF TGTGCCAGCAGCTTAGAAGCCGGGGGCAGTAGAGATCAGGAGACCCAGTACTTC
many . TRBJ1-2 TRBV6-5 CASSESGERHGYTF TGTGCCAGCAGTGAATCGGGGGAACGCCATGGCTACACCTTC
many . TRBJ1-6 TRBV25-1 CASSGRGQFNSPLHF TGTGCCAGCAGTGGGCGAGGACAGTTTAATTCACCCCTCCACTTT
. . TRBJ1-1 TRBV11-3 CAGSLRQNTEAFF TGTGCCGGCAGCTTGCGGCAGAACACTGAAGCTTTCTTT
many . TRBJ2-7 TRBV6-5 CASSSDRLSYEQYF TGTGCCAGCAGTTCAGACAGGCTCTCCTACGAGCAGTACTTC
many . TRBJ1-6 TRBV15 CATSKDITGSPLHF TGTGCCACCAGCAAAGATATTACAGGGTCACCTCTCCACTTT
. . TRBJ2-2 TRBV7-2 CASSLEGRGGRTGELFF TGTGCCAGCAGCTTAGAGGGGAGGGGGGGGCGCACCGGGGAGCTGTTTTTT
. . TRBJ2-2 TRBV9 CASSVAAQGRATGELFF TGTGCCAGCAGCGTAGCTGCGCAGGGCCGAGCCACCGGGGAGCTGTTTTTT
. . TRBJ2-2 TRBV28 CASSYSLGLHPFGELFF TGTGCCAGCAGTTACTCCTTGGGACTCCACCCTTTCGGGGAGCTGTTTTTT
. . TRBJ1-5 TRBV15 CATSSAREPGQPQHF TGTGCCACCAGCAGTGCTAGAGAGCCGGGTCAGCCCCAGCATTTT
many TRBD1 TRBJ1-1 TRBV29-1 CSVETGKGDTEAFF TGCAGCGTTGAGACAGGGAAGGGGGACACTGAAGCTTTCTTT
. TRBD1 TRBJ2-2 TRBV4-1 CASSQEPGQGAGELFF TGCGCCAGCAGCCAAGAGCCGGGACAGGGGGCCGGGGAGCTGTTTTTT
many . TRBJ1-2 TRBV4-2 CASSQEGPRRGYTF TGTGCCAGCAGCCAAGAGGGGCCGAGGAGGGGCTACACCTTC
. . TRBJ2-7 TRBV7-8 CASSLDPVSYEQYF TGTGCCAGCAGCTTAGACCCAGTCTCCTACGAGCAGTACTTC
many . TRBJ2-5 TRBV7-9 CASSQTVAQETQYF TGTGCCAGCAGCCAGACAGTAGCACAGGAGACCCAGTACTTC
. . TRBJ1-4 TRBV7-2 CASSLDGEYEKLFF TGTGCCAGCAGCTTAGATGGGGAGTATGAAAAACTGTTTTTT
many TRBD1 TRBJ2-7 TRBV10-3 CAISVTRDSDSYEQYF TGTGCCATCAGTGTGACCCGGGACAGCGACTCCTACGAGCAGTACTTC